Following are 27 T cell receptor beta chains from one sample sequenced in a study of blood T cell repertoires in COVID-19. The repertoire was sequenced with immunoSEQ multiplex PCR; TCRdb's copy has only in-frame clones and lacks some. The sample yields hundreds of thousands of clones, 70% to 90% seen once. The sample taken for sequencing was peripheral blood. These receptor sequences come from a man aged 50 to 60 with active or convalescent COVID-19.

The rearrangement joins TRBV21-1 to TRBJ1-2. TRBV21-1 is shown as a pseudogene. CDR3 length: 15 amino acids. This CDR3 is CASSKLARGGFGYTF. The CDR3, as DNA: TGTGCCAGCAGCAAACTCGCCAGGGGAGGGTTCGGCTACACCTTC.

The chain couples TRBV6-6 to TRBJ2-5, with D perhaps TRBD1 (6 bases). The ends were cut back, 1 base at V and 5 bases at J, with 17 bases in the middle. This CDR3 region has 16 residues. Germline V CDR1 and CDR2: MNHNY, SVGAGI (reference sequence). Here the CDR3 DNA reads TGTGCCAGCAGTTACTTGGGAGCAGGGGCCGGGGAGACCCAGTACTTC. This gives the protein CASSYLGAGAGETQYF.

The chain uses TRBV7-2 and TRBJ1-2; D call uncertain. Between the trimmed V and J ends, which lost 2 bases and 5 bases, there was a span of 12 bases. The CDR3 covers 14 residues. CDR1 is SGHTA, CDR2 FQGNSA, per germline. This CDR3 reads CASSLSEGGYGYTF. For the CDR3, the DNA is TGTGCCAGCAGCTTAAGTGAGGGCGGATATGGCTACACCTTC. Full variable domain (missing parts from reference TRBV7-2 and TRBJ1-2): GAGVSQSPSNKVTEKGKDVELRCDPISGHTALYWYRQSLGQGLEFLIYFQGNSAPDKSGLPSDRFSAERTGGSVSTLTIQRTQQEDSAVYLCASSLSEGGYGYTFGSGTRLTVV.

A word on this clone: At one end the junction does not follow the germline gene, possibly because of a read error. CDR3 coding DNA: TGTGTCAGCAGCCCACAGGGGGGGCCACATGAGCAGTTCTTC. The encoded protein is CVSSPQGGPHEQFF. The chain combines TRBV4-2 with TRBJ2-1; TRBD1 might be the D (8 bases). Germline V gene sequence: CDR1 LGHNA, CDR2 YNFKEQ. This CDR3 is 14 amino acids long.

This rearrangement joins TRBV11-1 to TRBJ2-2, with 7 nucleotides matching TRBD2. This CDR3 has 14 amino acids. V was pared by 7 bases and J by 7 bases, with 9 bases of the junction left unmatched. Per germline, CDR1 SGHAT and CDR2 FQDESV (reference sequence). The CDR3 sequence: CASTQGREYGELFF. CDR3 nucleotide sequence: TGTGCCAGCACCCAAGGGAGGGAGTACGGGGAGCTGTTTTTT.

Written as DNA, the CDR3 is TGCAGCGCTATAGCAACTAATGAAAAACTGTTTTTT. Translation gives CSAIATNEKLFF. J is TRBJ1-4 and V is TRBV29-1; D gene ambiguous. The germline gives CDR1 SQVTM, CDR2 ANQGSEA. The V gene lost 7 bases and the J gene lost 0 bases, with 6 bases spanning the gap. The CDR3 sequence is 12 residues long.

The chain carries TRBV5-5 and TRBJ2-7; 7 bases map to TRBD1. The germline V gene encodes CDR1 SGHKS and CDR2 YYEKEE (reference sequence). The CDR3 has 14 residues. Losses at the gene ends were 0 bases for V and 3 bases for J; bases not matched to a gene: 3. The CDR3 nucleotides read TGTGCCAGCAGCTTGGAGGGACAGAGCTACGAGCAGTACTTC. It specifies CASSLEGQSYEQYF.

V gene TRBV27 combines with J gene TRBJ2-2; 7 nucleotides align to TRBD2. There are 17 residues in the CDR3. Trimming took 3 bases from V and 6 from J; bases not matched to a gene: 13. The V gene's germline CDR1 is MNHEY and CDR2 SMNVEV (reference sequence). In DNA, the CDR3 is TGTGCCAGCAGTTTCCCGAAGAGACTAGCCCTTCCCGGGGAGCTGTTTTTT. Translated: CASSFPKRLALPGELFF.

The chain is built from TRBV6-5 and TRBJ2-5; perhaps TRBD1 as D (6 bases). The CDR3 consists of 15 residues. V gave up 0 bases and J gave up 5 bases, with 13 bases separating them. Germline values: CDR1 MNHEY, CDR2 SVGAGI. The CDR3 DNA reads as TGTGCCAGCAGTTACTCGGGGCAGGGGTGGGAGACCCAGTACTTC. Translating gives CASSYSGQGWETQYF.

The V gene is TRBV5-1, the J gene TRBJ2-7, with TRBD1 matching over 8 bases. CDR1 and CDR2 (germline): SGHRS, YFSETQ. The CDR3 consists of 15 residues. Losses at the gene ends were 0 bases for V and 4 bases for J; bases not matched to a gene: 6. The CDR3 spells CASSLGPGGVYEQYF. CDR3 coding DNA: TGCGCCAGCAGCTTGGGCCCAGGGGGCGTATACGAGCAGTACTTC.

The chain has TRBV4-2 and TRBJ2-1; TRBD2 is a possible D gene (5 bases). V gave up 0 bases and J gave up 5 bases, with 11 bases separating them. The CDR3 consists of 15 residues. The germline gives CDR1 LGHNA, CDR2 YNFKEQ. The CDR3 is CASSQEASGHNEQFF. The CDR3 nucleotides are TGTGCCAGCAGCCAAGAGGCCAGCGGCCACAATGAGCAGTTCTTC.

Details on this clone: This sample includes further DNA sequences coding for the same CDR3. The genes are TRBV11-2 and TRBJ1-1, with D possibly being TRBD1 (5 bases). Germline lookup yields CDR1 SGHAT and CDR2 FQNNGV. V lost 3 bases, J lost 1 base, and 6 bases lay in between. This CDR3 comprises 13 residues. The CDR3 region has the DNA TGTGCCAGCAGCTTTCAGGGGAACACTGAAGCTTTCTTT. Translated, it gives CASSFQGNTEAFF.

This chain uses TRBV19 with TRBJ2-1; 9 nucleotides agree with TRBD2. This CDR3 contains 16 residues. Germline V gene data show CDR1 as LNHDA and CDR2 as SQIVND (reference sequence). After removal of 7 bases from V and 2 bases from J, the junction contained 9 bases not matched to a gene. The CDR3 is CASKKTSGYPYNEQFF. CDR3 DNA: TGTGCCAGTAAAAAGACTAGCGGTTACCCCTACAATGAGCAGTTCTTC.

This chain connects TRBV21-1 to TRBJ1-5; TRBD1 reflects the table's D call only, with no check against the DNA. TRBV21-1 is a pseudogene segment. The CDR3 has 15 amino acids. The chain's CDR3 is CASSKVGQGDQPQHF. The CDR3 DNA sequence: TGTGCCAGCAGCAAAGTGGGGCAGGGGGATCAGCCCCAGCATTTT.

CDR3 nucleotide sequence: TGTGCCAGCAGCTCTCCAGCTAGCGTTAATATGAACACTGAAGCTTTCTTT. Its protein is CASSSPASVNMNTEAFF. The gene calls are TRBV7-9 and TRBJ1-1; D gene unclear. V was clipped by 4 bases and J by 0 bases, with 18 bases between them. Germline V gives CDR1 SEHNR, CDR2 FQNEAQ (reference sequence). The CDR3 length is 17 residues.

This clone came up many times. V usage is TRBV19 and J usage is TRBJ2-1; 14 positions agree with TRBD2. Germline loops: CDR1 LNHDA, CDR2 SQIVND (reference sequence). Trimming removed 0 bases from V and 8 bases from J; junction bases left unmatched: 12. The CDR3 is made up of 19 amino acids. CDR3 protein: CASSIDHLGLAGGGDEQFF. CDR3 sequence (DNA): TGTGCCAGTAGTATAGACCACCTCGGACTAGCGGGAGGAGGGGATGAGCAGTTCTTC.

The V gene is TRBV6-2 or TRBV6-3, the J gene TRBJ2-5; no clear D gene. Trimming left V 2 bases short and J 7 bases short, with 11 bases between. CDR3 length equals 13 residues. Per germline, CDR1 MNHEY and CDR2 SVGEGT. This chain's CDR3 is CASSYVQVGTQYF. CDR3 in DNA: TGTGCCAGCAGTTACGTCCAGGTGGGGACCCAGTACTTC.

The chain is built from TRBV7-6 and TRBJ2-3; 10 nucleotides agree with TRBD2. Germline V gives CDR1 SGHVS, CDR2 FNYEAQ. The CDR3 has 16 residues. The junction had 10 bases not matched to a gene; V was cut back by 5 bases and J by 5 bases. The CDR3 here is CASSTRAGGPRDTQYF. The CDR3 DNA sequence: TGTGCCAGCAGCACACGAGCGGGAGGGCCGAGAGATACGCAGTATTTT.

This clone appeared once. The chain recombines TRBV9 with TRBJ2-3, with 8 bases identical to TRBD2. Looked up from germline, CDR1 is SGDLS and CDR2 is YYNGEE. The V segment lost 3 bases and the J segment 7 bases; nucleotides outside the gene matches: 13. This CDR3 has 16 residues. CDR3 coding DNA: TGTGCCAGCAGCGCACCCGGGACTAGTAAAAAGAATACGCAGTATTTT. It translates to CASSAPGTSKKNTQYF.

In its sample, this clone was seen a few times. The V call is TRBV2, the J call TRBJ2-7; D uncertain. The CDR3 runs 12 residues. Trimming cost V 6 bases and J 4 bases, with 10 bases left between them. Germline lookup yields CDR1 SNHLY and CDR2 FYNNEI. CDR3 sequence (DNA): TGTGCCAGCAGCCCCCTCACATACGAGCAGTACTTC. It is translated as CASSPLTYEQYF.

The V gene is TRBV7-6, the J gene TRBJ2-7; TRBD1 might be the D (6 bases). Trimming stripped 3 bases from V and 3 bases from J, with 12 bases between. Per the germline V gene, CDR1 is SGHVS and CDR2 is FNYEAQ. This CDR3 is built from 14 residues. The CDR3, as DNA: TGTGCCAGCAGCTTTCAGGGGAAGGACTACGAGCAGTACTTC. Its protein product is CASSFQGKDYEQYF.

This chain links TRBV4-1 with TRBJ1-1; no definite D call. The CDR3 is 17 residues long. Deletions cut 0 bases from V and 1 base from J, with 15 bases between. Germline V gene sequence: CDR1 MGHRA, CDR2 YSYEKL. As DNA, the CDR3 is TGCGCCAGCAGCCAAGATCCGAGAAACCCAGGGAACACTGAAGCTTTCTTT. Encoded protein: CASSQDPRNPGNTEAFF.

The V and J genes are TRBV5-1 and TRBJ2-3, with 8 positions matching TRBD2. This CDR3 is 15 amino acids long. V shed 0 bases, J shed 4 bases, and the junction held 4 bases outside the gene matches. CDR1 is SGHRS and CDR2 is YFSETQ in the germline V gene. The CDR3 DNA is TGCGCCAGCAGCTTGGAGACTAGCGTGGCAGATACGCAGTATTTT. Its protein product is CASSLETSVADTQYF.

The chain recombines TRBV7-2 with TRBJ2-1; the D gene is possibly TRBD2 (5 bases). Germline values: CDR1 SGHTA, CDR2 FQGNSA. This CDR3 is built from 15 residues. V lost 3 bases and J 4 bases, leaving 13 bases between the germline ends. The CDR3 sequence: CASSFSAARYNEQFF. In DNA, the CDR3 is TGTGCCAGCAGCTTCTCAGCGGCTAGATACAATGAGCAGTTCTTC.

The chain carries TRBV30 and TRBJ1-1; D gene ambiguous. Between the trimmed V and J ends, which lost 0 bases and 2 bases, there was a span of 7 bases. Germline assignment: CDR1 GTSNPN and CDR2 SVGIG (reference sequence). The CDR3 has 13 residues. The chain's CDR3 is CAWSVRENTEAFF. Here the CDR3 DNA reads TGTGCCTGGAGTGTACGGGAAAACACTGAAGCTTTCTTT.

This CDR3 reads CASSFLAGPYEQYF. The CDR3 region has the DNA TGCGCCAGCAGCTTTTTAGCGGGTCCCTACGAGCAGTACTTC. The genes are TRBV5-1 and TRBJ2-7; 7 bases align to TRBD2. The germline V gene has CDR1 SGHRS and CDR2 YFSETQ. This CDR3 has 14 amino acids. With V trimmed by 2 bases and J by 2 bases, 4 bases remained unmatched.

The chain is built from TRBV18 and TRBJ2-7; 10 bases are a match to TRBD2. V shed 6 bases, J shed 1 base, and the junction held 3 bases outside the gene matches. Germline loops: CDR1 KGHSH, CDR2 LQKENI. This CDR3 contains 14 residues. The CDR3 sequence is CASSKAGGSYEQYF. The CDR3 DNA is TGTGCCAGCTCCAAAGCGGGAGGGTCCTACGAGCAGTACTTC.